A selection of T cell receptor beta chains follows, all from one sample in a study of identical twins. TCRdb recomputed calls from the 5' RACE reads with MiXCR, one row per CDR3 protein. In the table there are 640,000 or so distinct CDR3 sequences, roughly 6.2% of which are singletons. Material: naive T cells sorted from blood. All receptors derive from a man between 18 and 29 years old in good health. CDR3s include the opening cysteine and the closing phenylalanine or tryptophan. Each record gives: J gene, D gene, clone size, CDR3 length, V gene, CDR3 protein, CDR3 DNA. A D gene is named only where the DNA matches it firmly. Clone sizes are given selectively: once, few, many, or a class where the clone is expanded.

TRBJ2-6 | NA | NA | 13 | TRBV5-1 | CASSLEFANVLTF | TGCGCCAGCAGCCTGGAGTTCGCCAACGTCCTGACTTTC
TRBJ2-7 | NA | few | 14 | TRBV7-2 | CASSPSGGFYEQYF | TGTGCCAGCAGCCCCTCGGGGGGCTTTTACGAGCAGTACTTC
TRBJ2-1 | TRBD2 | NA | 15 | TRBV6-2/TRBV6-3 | CASSPGTSSFNEQFF | TGTGCCAGCAGTCCCGGGACTAGCAGTTTTAATGAGCAGTTCTTC
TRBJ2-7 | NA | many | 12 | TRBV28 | CASSSYRYEQYF | TGTGCCAGCAGCTCATACAGATACGAGCAGTACTTC
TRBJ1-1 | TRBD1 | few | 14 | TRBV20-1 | CSARRGGETVEAFF | TGCAGTGCTCGCAGGGGGGGGGAAACTGTCGAAGCTTTCTTT
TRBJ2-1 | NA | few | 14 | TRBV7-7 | CASSLAGRWDEQFF | TGTGCCAGCAGCTTAGCCGGGAGATGGGATGAGCAGTTCTTC
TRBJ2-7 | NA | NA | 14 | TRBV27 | CASSFIGLTYEQYF | TGTGCCAGCAGTTTTATCGGCTTGACCTACGAGCAGTACTTC
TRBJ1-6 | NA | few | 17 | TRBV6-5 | CASSYSRSGINNSPLHF | TGTGCCAGCAGTTACTCGAGGTCCGGGATAAATAATTCACCCCTCCACTTT
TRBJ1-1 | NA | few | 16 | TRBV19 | CASSLPGRRLNTEAFF | TGTGCCAGTAGTCTTCCAGGGCGCCGCTTGAACACTGAAGCTTTCTTT
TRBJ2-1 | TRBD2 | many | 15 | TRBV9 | CASSVASGIYNEQFF | TGTGCCAGCAGCGTGGCTAGCGGGATATACAATGAGCAGTTCTTC
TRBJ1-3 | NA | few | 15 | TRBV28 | CASSLGQSGGNTIYF | TGTGCCAGCAGTTTAGGTCAATCAGGGGGAAACACCATATATTTT
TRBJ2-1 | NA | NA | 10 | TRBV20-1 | CSAGGYEQFF | TGCAGTGCCGGAGGATATGAGCAGTTCTTC
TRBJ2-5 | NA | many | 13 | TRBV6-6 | CASSYSLQETQYF | TGTGCCAGCAGTTACTCCCTACAAGAGACCCAGTACTTC
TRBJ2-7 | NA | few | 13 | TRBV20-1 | CSARVTAYYEQYF | TGCAGTGCTAGAGTCACCGCCTACTACGAGCAGTACTTC
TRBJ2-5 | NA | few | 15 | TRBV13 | CASSLRGTLQETQYF | TGTGCCAGCAGCTTACGTGGGACTTTGCAAGAGACCCAGTACTTC
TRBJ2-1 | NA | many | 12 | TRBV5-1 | CASSLRGLEQFF | TGCGCCAGCAGCTTGAGAGGACTCGAGCAGTTCTTC
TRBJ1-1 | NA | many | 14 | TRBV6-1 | CASSGHKGTLEAFF | TGTGCCAGCAGCGGACATAAAGGGACATTAGAAGCTTTCTTT
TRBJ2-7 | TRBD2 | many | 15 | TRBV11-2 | CASSLVRGLAVEQYF | TGTGCCAGCAGCTTAGTTAGGGGACTAGCGGTCGAGCAGTACTTC
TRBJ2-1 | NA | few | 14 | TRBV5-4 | CASSIPTGPNEQFF | TGTGCCAGCAGTATACCTACGGGGCCCAATGAGCAGTTCTTC
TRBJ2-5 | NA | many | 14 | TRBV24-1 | CATSLGSEEKTQYF | TGTGCCACCAGTCTCGGGAGTGAAGAAAAGACCCAGTACTTC
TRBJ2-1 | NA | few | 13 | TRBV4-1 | CASSQGRSRGQFF | TGCGCCAGCAGCCAGGGCAGGTCCCGCGGGCAGTTCTTC
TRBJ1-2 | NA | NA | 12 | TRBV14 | CASSQDSGGYTF | TGTGCCAGCAGCCAAGATTCGGGTGGCTACACCTTC
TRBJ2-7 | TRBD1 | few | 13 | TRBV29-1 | CSVGTANSYEQYF | TGCAGCGTGGGGACAGCAAACTCCTACGAGCAGTACTTC
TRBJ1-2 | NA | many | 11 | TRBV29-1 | CSVRVVYGYTF | TGCAGCGTCCGGGTGGTCTATGGCTACACCTTC
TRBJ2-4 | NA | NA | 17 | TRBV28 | CASLNPRRGGAKNIQYF | TGTGCCAGCCTAAACCCACGGCGTGGGGGGGCCAAAAACATTCAGTACTTC
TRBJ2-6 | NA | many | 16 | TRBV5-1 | CASSLRGTSGANVLTF | TGCGCCAGCAGCTTGAGAGGGACCTCTGGGGCCAACGTCCTGACTTTC
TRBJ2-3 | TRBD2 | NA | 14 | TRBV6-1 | CASKLAGLTDTQYF | TGTGCCAGCAAGCTAGCGGGACTCACAGATACGCAGTATTTT
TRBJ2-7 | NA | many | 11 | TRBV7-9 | CASSLGPEQYF | TGTGCCAGCAGCTTAGGGCCAGAGCAGTACTTC
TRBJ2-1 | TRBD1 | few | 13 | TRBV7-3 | CASSSGTGNEQFF | TGTGCCAGCAGCTCCGGGACAGGGAATGAGCAGTTCTTC
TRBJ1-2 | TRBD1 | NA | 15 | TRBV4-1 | CASSHLPQGVEGYTF | TGCGCCAGCAGTCACTTGCCCCAGGGGGTGGAAGGCTACACCTTC
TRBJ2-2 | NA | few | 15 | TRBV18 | CASSPPERNTGELFF | TGTGCCAGCTCACCACCTGAAAGGAACACCGGGGAGCTGTTTTTT
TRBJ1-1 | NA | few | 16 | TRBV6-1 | CASSRATGAGWTEAFF | TGTGCCAGCAGTAGAGCGACAGGTGCGGGATGGACTGAAGCTTTCTTT
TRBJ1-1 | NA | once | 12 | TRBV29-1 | CSVSGFTTEAFF | TGCAGCGTTTCAGGGTTCACCACTGAAGCTTTCTTT
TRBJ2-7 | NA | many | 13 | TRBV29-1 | CSVFGVGTYEQYF | TGCAGTGTCTTCGGGGTCGGCACCTACGAGCAGTACTTC
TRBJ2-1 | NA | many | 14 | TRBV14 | CASSQGGVWNEQFF | TGTGCCAGCAGCCAGGGCGGAGTCTGGAATGAGCAGTTCTTC
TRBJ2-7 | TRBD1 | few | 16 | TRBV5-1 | CASSAEVGQGSSEQYF | TGCGCCAGCAGTGCGGAGGTGGGACAGGGTTCCTCCGAGCAGTACTTC
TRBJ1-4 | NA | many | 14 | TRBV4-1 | CASSRQVFNEKLFF | TGCGCCAGCAGCCGACAGGTGTTTAATGAAAAACTGTTTTTT
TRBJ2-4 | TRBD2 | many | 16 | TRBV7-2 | CASSLLLAGWGDIQYF | TGTGCCAGCAGCTTACTTCTAGCGGGATGGGGAGACATTCAGTACTTC
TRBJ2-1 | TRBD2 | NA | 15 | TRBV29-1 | CSVAGTSGAYNEQFF | TGCAGCGTCGCCGGGACTAGCGGAGCCTACAATGAGCAGTTCTTC
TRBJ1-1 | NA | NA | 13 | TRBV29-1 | CSVESRRGTEAFF | TGCAGCGTTGAATCCCGGAGGGGCACTGAAGCTTTCTTT
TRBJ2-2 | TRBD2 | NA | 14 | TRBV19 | CASSTRLADGELFF | TGTGCCAGTAGCACCCGGCTAGCGGATGGGGAGCTGTTTTTT
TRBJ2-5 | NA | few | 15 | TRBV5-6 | CASSQSQRYQETQYF | TGTGCCAGCAGCCAAAGTCAAAGGTACCAAGAGACCCAGTACTTC
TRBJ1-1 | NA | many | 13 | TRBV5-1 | CASRRMEDTEAFF | TGCGCCAGCAGGAGGATGGAGGACACTGAAGCTTTCTTT
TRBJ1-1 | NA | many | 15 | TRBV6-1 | CASSPEGPVNTEAFF | TGTGCCAGCAGTCCTGAGGGACCGGTGAACACTGAAGCTTTCTTT
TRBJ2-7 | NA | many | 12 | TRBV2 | CASSPWSYEQYF | TGTGCCAGCTCTCCTTGGAGCTACGAGCAGTACTTC
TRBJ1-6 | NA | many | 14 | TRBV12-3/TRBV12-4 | CASSSRQWNSPLHF | TGTGCCAGCAGTTCCAGACAGTGGAATTCACCCCTCCACTTT
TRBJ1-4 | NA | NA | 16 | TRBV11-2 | CASSLFKATTNEKLFF | TGTGCCAGCAGCTTATTCAAGGCCACAACTAACGAAAAACTGTTTTTT
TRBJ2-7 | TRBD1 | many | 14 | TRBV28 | CASSFYRDSYEQYF | TGTGCCAGCAGTTTTTACCGGGACAGCTACGAGCAGTACTTC
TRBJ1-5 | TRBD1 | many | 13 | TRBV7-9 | CASSLETGVPQHF | TGTGCCAGCAGCTTAGAAACAGGGGTGCCCCAGCATTTT
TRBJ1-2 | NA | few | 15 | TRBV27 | CASSELRTPRYGYTF | TGTGCCAGCAGTGAGTTGCGAACCCCTCGCTATGGCTACACCTTC
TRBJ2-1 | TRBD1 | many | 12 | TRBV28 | CASSPTGAEQFF | TGTGCCAGCAGTCCGACAGGGGCTGAGCAGTTCTTC
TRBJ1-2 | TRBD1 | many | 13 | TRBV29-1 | CSVEGPGGRGYTF | TGCAGCGTTGAAGGTCCAGGGGGCCGGGGCTACACCTTC
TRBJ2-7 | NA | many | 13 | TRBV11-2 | CASSLVISREQYF | TGTGCCAGCAGCTTAGTCATCTCTAGGGAGCAGTACTTC